This T cell receptor beta chain is from a study of T cells after yellow fever vaccination. Overall study results and limits: Post-booster repertoires again held most primary-vaccination clones (about 96% CD4, about 88% CD8).

This clonotype was seen a handful of times. Its antigen remains unidentified. CDR1 is SGHTA and CDR2 is FQGTGA in the germline V gene. This CDR3 has 15 residues. The germline V and J ends were trimmed by 5 bases and 5 bases, with 18 bases remaining between them. Each CDR3 protein is one row after TCRdb ran MiXCR on the 5' RACE reads. Of more than 300,000 distinct CDR3 sequences detected, roughly 6.8% appear once; the ten largest clones hold 18%. This material consisted of PBMCs, taken about 41 days after the first yellow fever vaccination. The chain joins TRBV7-3 to TRBJ2-5; D ambiguous. The TCR sequence derives from a man in his late teens or twenties who received the YFV17D yellow fever vaccine. This CDR3 reads CASSPGLGATETQYF. The CDR3 DNA is TGTGCCAGCAGCCCAGGTTTGGGCGCCACGGAGACCCAGTACTTC.